This TCR beta chain was identified in a study of cytomegalovirus exposure and HLA in healthy donors. Comment on this clone: Its cognate antigen is unknown.

Trimming took off 7 bases at V and 2 bases at J, with 13 bases between the two ends. The length of the CDR3 is 14 residues. Germline CDR1 LNHDA, CDR2 SQIVND (reference sequence). 60 Vbeta and 13 Jbeta primers were used in PCR. Data came from immunoSEQ multiplex PCR; TCRdb stores just in-frame clones and leaves some out. The sample shows about 180,000 clones, roughly three quarters of them seen only once. Healthy bone marrow donors formed the donor group. Findings and caveats of the study: In vitro confirmation showed a few CMV-associated chains to be CMV antigen specific.

V is TRBV19 and J is TRBJ2-3; D is perhaps TRBD2 (6 bases). Sequencing was carried out using PBMCs. This sequence originates from a woman aged 25-40 years in good health and CMV-seropositive. The CDR3 DNA sequence: TGTGCCAGTAATGGAAGGGAGGACACAGATACGCAGTATTTT. It is translated as CASNGREDTDTQYF.